The following is a T cell receptor (beta chain) sequence with its context. The antigen is not known. The assay was run at deep level. In replicate PCRs of sorted subsets, approximately 210 ng DNA, about 30,000 T cell genomes, was used. Only in-frame clones appear in the TCRdb table, and some are missing; sequencing was by immunoSEQ multiplex PCR. The sample shows about 2.3 million clones, 92% of them seen only once. The CDR3 runs 16 residues. Germline CDR1 is KGHSH and CDR2 is LQKENI. The V end lost 3 bases, the J end lost 0 bases, and 12 bases lay between the germline ends. This record comes from a study of shared clonotypes between healthy human individuals. Study results and caveats: Larger richness was generally estimated for naive than memory subsets. Some clonotypes were shared by all four sorted-subset donors, while others were not shared. The non-shared ones had lower generation probabilities than the shared ones.

Sample: naive CD4+ T cells from PBMCs. Subset here: CD45RA+ positively selected. The rearrangement uses TRBV18 and TRBJ1-3; unclear D gene. The receptor was isolated from a man aged 18 to 35 in good health. Some clones in this sample may be carry-over from other donors' samples. CDR3 nucleotide sequence: TGTGCCAGCTCACCTATGGCCTTACCCTCTGGAAACACCATATATTTT. It specifies CASSPMALPSGNTIYF. Filled out from reference TRBV18 and TRBJ1-3, the complete variable domain reads NAGVMQNPRHLVRRRGQEARLRCSPMKGHSHVYWYRQLPEEGLKFMVYLQKENIIDESGMPKERFSAEFPKEGPSILRIQQVVRGDSAAYFCASSPMALPSGNTIYFGEGSWLTVV.